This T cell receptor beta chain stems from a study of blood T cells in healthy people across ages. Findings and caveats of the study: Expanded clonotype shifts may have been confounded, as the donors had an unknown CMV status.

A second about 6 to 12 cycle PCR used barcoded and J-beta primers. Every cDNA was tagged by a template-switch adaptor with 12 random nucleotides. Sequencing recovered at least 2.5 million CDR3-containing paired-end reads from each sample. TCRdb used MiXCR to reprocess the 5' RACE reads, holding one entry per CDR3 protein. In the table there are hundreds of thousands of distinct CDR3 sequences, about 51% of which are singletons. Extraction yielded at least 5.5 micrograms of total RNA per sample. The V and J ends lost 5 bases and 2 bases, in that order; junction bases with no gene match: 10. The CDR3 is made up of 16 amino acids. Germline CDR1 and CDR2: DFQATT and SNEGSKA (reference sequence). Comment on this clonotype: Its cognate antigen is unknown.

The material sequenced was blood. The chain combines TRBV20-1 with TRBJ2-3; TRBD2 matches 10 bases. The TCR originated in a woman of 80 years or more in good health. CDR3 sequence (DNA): TGCAGTGCTCTTCGAAATAGCGGGGGGCCCACAGATACGCAGTATTTT. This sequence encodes CSALRNSGGPTDTQYF.